This is a list of T cell receptor beta chains from one sample in a study of OX40 agonist ivuxolimab in advanced cancers. The table came from immunoSEQ multiplex PCR; TCRdb's copy has only in-frame clones and leaves some out. The sample consists of around 29,000 clones, 65% to 90% of them appearing once. Here the sequenced sample was CD4+ or CD8+ T cells sorted from blood, taken in a trial of the OX40 agonist ivuxolimab. The receptors were gathered from an adult with an advanced solid tumor such as melanoma, head and neck, liver or kidney cancer. CDR3s include the opening cysteine and the closing phenylalanine or tryptophan. The order of the fields is D gene, J gene, V gene, clone size, CDR3 DNA, CDR3 protein. D genes are given only for firm matches. Only part of the rows carry a size: once, few, many, or a class if the clone is expanded.

>-|TRBJ1-1|TRBV5-1|-
TGCGCCAGCAGCTTGGGACAGGTTGGAAACACTGAAGCTTTCTTT
CASSLGQVGNTEAFF
>-|TRBJ1-1|TRBV15|-
TGTGCCACCAGCAGAGATAGGGGGAACACTGAAGCTTTCTTT
CATSRDRGNTEAFF
>-|TRBJ1-1|TRBV6-6|-
TGTGCCAGCAGTTACTCGACGGTCTCTCTGAGCACTGAAGCTTTCTTT
CASSYSTVSLSTEAFF
>-|TRBJ1-5|TRBV23-1|-
TGCGCCAGCAGTCAAACGGGAGTTCGCAATCAGCCCCAGCATTTT
CASSQTGVRNQPQHF
>TRBD2|TRBJ2-7|TRBV7-8|-
TGTGCCAGCAGCTTAGGTGGGAGGGCCTACGAGCAGTACTTC
CASSLGGRAYEQYF
>TRBD2|TRBJ2-7|TRBV9|-
TGTGCCAGCAGCGTAGGGCTAGCGGGTATCTACGAGCAGTACTTC
CASSVGLAGIYEQYF
>-|TRBJ2-7|TRBV7-9|-
TGTGCCAGCAGCTTAGATCCCTACTTCTACGAGCAGTACTTC
CASSLDPYFYEQYF
>-|TRBJ2-1|TRBV28|-
TGTGCCAGCAGTTTAGCGCGGAGCTCCTACAATGAGCAGTTCTTC
CASSLARSSYNEQFF
>TRBD2|TRBJ2-1|TRBV2|few
TGTGCCAGCAGTGACCCAGCGGGACGGTACAATGAGCAGTTCTTC
CASSDPAGRYNEQFF
>-|TRBJ2-2|TRBV7-9|-
TGTGCCAGCAGCTCTGCGGTCGCCGGGGAGCTGTTTTTT
CASSSAVAGELFF